The 3 T cell receptor beta chains listed next were all sequenced from one sample in a study of cytomegalovirus exposure and HLA in healthy donors. Primers included in the PCR were 60 Vbeta and 13 Jbeta primers. TCRdb keeps only in-frame clones here, not all; method: immunoSEQ multiplex PCR. The table has approximately 260,000 clones, around 90% seen once. The sample comprised PBMCs. These TCRs come from a girl aged 2 to 9 in good health and CMV-seronegative.

Note on this clone: At one boundary the junction diverges from the germline segment, which might be a read error. V is TRBV10-3 and J is TRBJ2-2; TRBD2 matches at 8 bases. Per the germline V gene, CDR1 is ENHRY and CDR2 is SYGVKD. The CDR3 is 18 residues long. Here the CDR3 reads CVISEYGAAGANTGELFF. In nucleotides, the CDR3 is TGTGTCATCAGTGAGTACGGTGCAGCGGGAGCAAACACCGGGGAGCTGTTTTTT.

The chain uses TRBV13 and TRBJ1-3, with D uncertain. This CDR3 spans 15 amino acids. Germline CDR1 and CDR2: PRHDT and FYEKMQ (reference sequence). Trimming left V 1 base short and J 0 bases short, with 7 bases between. The CDR3 region has the DNA TGTGCCAGCAGCTTAGCACAGCTCTCTGGAAACACCATATATTTT. The encoded protein is CASSLAQLSGNTIYF. The whole variable domain, filled in from reference TRBV13 and TRBJ1-3, reads AAGVIQSPRHLIKEKRETATLKCYPIPRHDTVYWYQQGPGQDPQFLISFYEKMQSDKGSIPDRFSAQQFSDYHSELNMSSLELGDSALYFCASSLAQLSGNTIYFGEGSWLTVV.

This clone was detected only once. The CDR3 DNA follows: TGTGCCAGCAGTGAGGCCAGTCCTGTGGTGCAGCCCCAGCATTTT. Protein: CASSEASPVVQPQHF. This chain links TRBV6-1 with TRBJ1-5, with unresolved D. This CDR3 is 15 amino acids long. V was shortened by 3 bases and J by 7 bases, with 16 bases between the two germline ends. Germline V gives CDR1 MNHNS, CDR2 SASEGT.